The 5 T cell receptor beta chains listed next were all sequenced from one sample in a study of CXCR3-negative and CXCR3-positive naive CD8 T cells. Carrying UMI labels, the TRB cDNA libraries were prepared through 5' RACE. TCRdb reanalyzed the 5' RACE reads and collapses them to one entry per CDR3 protein, without DNA. Its listing shows tens of thousands of distinct CDR3 sequences. The sequencing sample was made of naive CXCR3- CD8+ T cells from blood. As to subset: CD45RO-CCR7+CD27+CD95- naive CD8+ T cells lacking CXCR3 (TNR3-). All receptors come from a human donor in good health. Some clones in this sample may be carry-over from other donors' samples.

The V gene is TRBV7-9, the J gene TRBJ2-3; lacking DNA, the TRBD2 call made by TCRdb goes unchecked. The germline gives CDR1 SEHNR, CDR2 FQNEAQ (reference sequence). The CDR3 is 15 residues long. The CDR3 protein is CASKTSGGAVDTQYF.

The chain carries TRBV6-2 or TRBV6-3 and TRBJ2-3. Germline-derived CDR1 and CDR2 are MNHEY and SVGEGT. This CDR3 is 14 amino acids long. This chain's CDR3 is CASSYSLLGHTQYF.

The chain has TRBV3-1 and TRBJ2-4; the D gene TCRdb calls, TRBD2, cannot be checked with no DNA. This CDR3 contains 16 residues. Germline V lookup: CDR1 LGHDT, CDR2 YNNKEL (reference sequence). This chain's CDR3 is CASSPGLAGFKNIQYF.

The chain is built from TRBV7-9 and TRBJ2-1. There are 11 residues in the CDR3. Germline V gives CDR1 SEHNR, CDR2 FQNEAQ (reference sequence). The CDR3 loop is CASNIIHEQFF. Full variable domain (rest looked up from reference TRBV7-9 and TRBJ2-1): DTGVSQNPRHKITKRGQNVTFRCDPISEHNRLYWYRQTLGQGPEFLTYFQNEAQLEKSRLLSDRFSAERPKGSFSTLEIQRTEQGDSAMYLCASNIIHEQFFGPGTRLTVL.

This sequence joins TRBV14 and TRBJ2-1. This CDR3 is 14 amino acids long. CDR1 and CDR2 from the germline V gene are SGHDN and FVKESK. The CDR3 loop reads CASSQEAWLDEQFF.